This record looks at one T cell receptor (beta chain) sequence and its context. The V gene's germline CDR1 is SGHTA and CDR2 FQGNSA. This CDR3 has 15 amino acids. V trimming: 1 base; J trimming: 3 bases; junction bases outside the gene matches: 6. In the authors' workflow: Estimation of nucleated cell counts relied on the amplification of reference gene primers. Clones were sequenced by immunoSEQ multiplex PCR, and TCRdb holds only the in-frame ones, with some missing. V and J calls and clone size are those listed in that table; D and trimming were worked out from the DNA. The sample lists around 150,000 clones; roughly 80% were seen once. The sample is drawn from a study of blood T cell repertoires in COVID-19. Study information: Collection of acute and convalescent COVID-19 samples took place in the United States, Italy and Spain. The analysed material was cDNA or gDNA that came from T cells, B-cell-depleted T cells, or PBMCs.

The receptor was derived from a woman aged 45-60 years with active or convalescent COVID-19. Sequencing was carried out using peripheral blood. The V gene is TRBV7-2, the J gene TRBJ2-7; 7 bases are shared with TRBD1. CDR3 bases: TGTGCCAGCAGCTTAGGGGACAGCTTGGTCTACGAGCAGTACTTC. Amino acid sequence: CASSLGDSLVYEQYF. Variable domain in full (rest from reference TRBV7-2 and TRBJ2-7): GAGVSQSPSNKVTEKGKDVELRCDPISGHTALYWYRQSLGQGLEFLIYFQGNSAPDKSGLPSDRFSAERTGGSVSTLTIQRTQQEDSAVYLCASSLGDSLVYEQYFGPGTRLTVT.